This T cell receptor beta chain originates from a study of cytomegalovirus exposure and HLA in healthy donors (dated by TCRdb to 2015 to 2018). For the wider study: In an earlier analysis of under 600 of the donors, 250 to 350 Gb of sequence data and 90 million to 120 million unique TCR beta sequences from 180 million or so T cells were reported. Because of strong linkage in the cohort, roughly five DR-DQ haplotypes were treated as single units for association and clustering. In a later analysis, previously published TCR beta repertoires from 666 donors were re-analyzed and high-resolution HLA genotyping was added so that TCR occurrence patterns could be studied. Donor age, sex, ethnicity and CMV serostatus were compiled alongside the repertoire data. On average, 235,054 unique TCR beta nucleotide sequences were sequenced per donor among 398 genotyped donors of the cohort, with 15% to 20% of those sequences being non-productive. In an earlier analysis of 587 of the donors, high-throughput TCR beta sequencing was used to judge whether each TCR beta V gene segment behaved as functional or pseudogenic. The study profiled the T cell repertoires of more than 500 subjects by immunosequencing and related them to cytomegalovirus serostatus. Every discovery cohort repertoire had been produced on one sequencing platform. Both class I and class II loci were covered by HLA typing, at four-digit resolution. A later genetic analysis took genome-wide SNP genotypes for 398 of the 666 donors and used that subset as a discovery cohort. The later analysis used no new phenotypic data to find candidate immune exposures, relying instead on TCR beta sequences and their occurrence across donors. An early release covering some 640 HLA-typed donors comprised approximately 300 gigabases of sequencing data and tens of millions of unique TCR sequences. Of the 350 to 450 genotyped donors, around 81% fell in the genetic ancestry cluster associated with self-reported Caucasian donors. Typing coverage differed by locus: A, B, C, DRB1 and DQB1 were typed in roughly 620-640 donors, DQA1 in 500 to 550, DPA1 in some 570, and DPB1 in approximately 450. The study aimed to test whether signatures of past pathogen exposure could be identified by cataloging public T cell receptors. Besides the first cohort of more than 650 subjects, a separate validation cohort made up of 120 different subjects was used. To predict cytomegalovirus infection status, the study combined high-throughput TCR immunosequencing, statistical association of individual TCRs with disease status, and machine learning.

Library creation used the immunoSEQ multiplex PCR assay. For the multiplex PCR, a mixture combining 60 forward primers for TCR Vbeta segments and 13 reverse primers for TCR Jbeta segments was used. The CDR3 region of rearranged TCR beta genes was amplified from genomic DNA by a multiplex PCR assay. The amplified TCR beta libraries were sequenced on the Illumina HiSeq System as 87-base-pair reads. The source study handled its data this way. A later analysis counted about 76 million unique TCR beta chains across the 700 or so repertoires, and around 9.9 million of these chains were shared by at least two donors. A nearest-neighbor algorithm error-corrected the raw reads and collapsed the reads into unique sequences, merging closely related sequences to remove PCR and sequencing errors. CDR3 sequences were aligned to IMGT reference sequences to assign V, D and J gene segments. For a sequence to be retained, a match of at least six nucleotides to both a V gene segment and a J gene segment was required. A rearrangement counted as productive if the CDR3 had no stop codons and remained in frame with V and J, and every other rearrangement counted as non-productive. CDR3 was defined according to IMGT convention as the region running from the second conserved V-encoded cysteine to the conserved J-encoded phenylalanine. Sequences without an unambiguous match to a single V gene segment were excluded from the earlier analysis of 450 to 750 of the donors. In an earlier analysis of 587 of the donors, V segments were called functional above 56.7% productive rearrangements and were called segregating when the between-donor standard deviation exceeded 5%. A statistical classification framework was built for diagnosing cytomegalovirus status from the catalog of TCR beta chain sequences. V and J gene assignment, in a later analysis, came from comparing TCR nucleotide sequences with IMGT/GENE-DB human TR gene sequences. The TCRdist pipeline was used in a later analysis to assign CDR3 sequences and most-parsimonious VDJ recombination scenarios. In a later analysis, each TCR beta chain was defined by its CDR3 amino acid sequence together with its V-gene family, and reads lacking a unique V-gene family were excluded. A later analysis removed over 500 highly shared, low-generation-probability nucleotide sequences to deal with suspected cross-contamination and a sequencing artifact. In a later analysis, a clonal expansion index was calculated for each public chain from normalized within-repertoire ranks of inferred template counts. In a later analysis, generation probabilities were computed with a VDJ recombination model fitted to out-of-frame rearrangements, and the resulting probabilities were checked against IGoR. In a later analysis, hypergeometric tests were used to score TCR-TCR, TCR-HLA and TCR-CMV co-occurrence, with a repertoire-size bias correction applied to TCR pairs. In a later analysis, false discovery rates were estimated by permuting HLA or CMV assignments 20 times. A later analysis grouped co-occurring TCRs with DBSCAN, adding TCRdist sequence similarity when clustering within HLA-allele-positive subsets. Repertoires with fewer than 30,000 or more than 120,000 public chains were left out of co-occurrence clustering, as were five repertoires with anomalous nucleotide sharing. Here the immuneACCESS table is served through TCRdb, limited to in-frame sequences with V and J called. Missing clones are a known gap in these copies; in checked studies unresolved V genes cover under half, and the rest lacks a known reason. The DNA gave D and trimming, while V, J and clone size come from that table. This sample gives around 190,000 clones in total; over 70% of them show up just once. 5.7% of the sample rests with the top ten.

The cohort comprised more than 550 healthy bone marrow donors. All cohort members were sampled while nominally healthy, although unrecorded immune exposures were likely present. The donor tested CMV seronegative and was one of the 352 seronegative cohort members. Every donor gave a peripheral blood sample, and the peripheral blood mononuclear cells from that sample were used for TCR beta sequencing. The Qiagen DNeasy Blood Extraction Kit was used to extract genomic DNA from the blood cell samples. This clone was found once. Its antigen specificity is not known. Qualities for individual bases were not recorded, and no much larger clone is one base off. On the study overall, not on this receptor specifically: In a later analysis, TCR association rates were found to vary across HLA loci, with the most associated TCRs seen for DRB1 alleles and the fewest for HLA-C alleles. Only TCR beta chains were sequenced in this cohort, and the absence of alpha or paired-chain data limited detectable features. In a later analysis, HLA-associated TCR beta chains were found to be more clonally expanded and to have lower generation probabilities than equally common non-associated chains. Because some donors lacked HLA typing at each locus, the association tests relied only on the typed subset. Because counts were too low, about 17 rarely observed V segments, including chromosome 9 orphons, were excluded from the earlier analysis of fewer than 650 of the donors. A few of the identified cytomegalovirus-associated TCR beta chains were confirmed in vitro to be specific for cytomegalovirus antigens. In an earlier analysis of about 550 of the donors, most TCR beta V segments were observed in productive rearrangements about 90% or about 30% of the time, broadly matching IMGT annotations. Several of the top co-occurrence clusters appeared to be linked to parvovirus B19, influenza, CMV and Epstein-Barr virus, according to a later analysis. While some public TCRs were present in many individuals, most TCR sequences turned up only very rarely across donors. CMV serostatus was the only immune exposure information available for the cohort. The sequencing pipeline was judged likely to have produced a cluster of highly shared sequence variants as a technical artifact. Strong co-occurrence of HLA alleles, especially DR and DQ, made assigning TCR associations to individual alleles difficult. In a later analysis, around 17,000 TCR beta sequences were associated with specific HLA alleles at a false discovery rate of 0.05. V-gene and J-gene trimming of TCR beta chains was associated with a missense DCLRE1C variant in a later genetic analysis, and the association was replicated in an independent cohort. Some IMGT-functional V segments, including TRBV6-2 and TRBV6-3, could not be distinguished by the 87-base-pair reads and were therefore excluded. A later analysis found that most CMV-associated TCR beta chains appeared HLA-restricted, with HLA associations seemingly driven largely by CMV exposure. A further reported finding was that TCR beta sequences accurately predicted the HLA-A and HLA-B alleles for most subjects in the first cohort. The authors suggested that the approach could potentially be extended to other disease states and immunological phenotypes. A total of roughly 160 TCR beta chains were listed by the study as associated with cytomegalovirus. The classifier was reported to diagnose cytomegalovirus status with high specificity and sensitivity in both the original and validation cohorts. Compared with the 666-donor mean, donors in an Asian-associated ancestry cluster had fewer N-insertions in productive TCRs, according to a later genetic analysis. Roughly uniform sequencing depth across donors was assumed in presence/absence analyses, although this assumption may not hold. Linkage disequilibrium might explain the correlated functional status among segregating V segments, but an unknown experimental factor could not be ruled out.

CDR1 MGHRA and CDR2 YSYEKL are derived from the germline V gene. V and J are trimmed by 1 base and 0 bases, and the gene matches miss 6 bases of the junction. Spanning cysteine to phenylalanine, the CDR3 consists of 17 amino acids. Of all the DNA, just the CDR3 is kept, 51 bases in frame from base 1. The sample comprised PBMCs. The V gene is TRBV4-1 and the J gene is TRBJ1-3, and TRBD1 matches 7 of the central bases. The origin of this receptor is a man between 35 and 55 years old in good health and CMV-seronegative. The base sequence is TGCGCCAGCAGCCAAGCCGGACAGGACGTCTCTGGAAACACCATATATTTT. Its coded protein is CASSQAGQDVSGNTIYF.